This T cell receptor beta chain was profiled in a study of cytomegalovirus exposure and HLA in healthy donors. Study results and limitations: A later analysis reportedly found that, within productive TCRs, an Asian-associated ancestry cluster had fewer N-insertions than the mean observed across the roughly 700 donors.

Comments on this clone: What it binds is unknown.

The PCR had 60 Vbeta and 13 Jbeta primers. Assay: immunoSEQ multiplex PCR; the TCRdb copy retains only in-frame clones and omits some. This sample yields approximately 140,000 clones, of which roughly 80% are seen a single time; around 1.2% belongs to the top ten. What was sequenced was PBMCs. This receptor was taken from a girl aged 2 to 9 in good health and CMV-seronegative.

The CDR3 DNA follows: TGTGCCAGCAGTTTTGGGCGGGCTAGCGGATACAATGAGCAGTTCTTC. Amino acids: CASSFGRASGYNEQFF. The V gene is TRBV27, the J gene TRBJ2-1, with 7 bases fitting TRBD2. The CDR3 is 16 amino acids. The germline CDR1 and CDR2 sequences are MNHEY and SMNVEV (reference sequence). V lost 3 bases, J lost 4 bases, and 9 bases stayed unmatched.